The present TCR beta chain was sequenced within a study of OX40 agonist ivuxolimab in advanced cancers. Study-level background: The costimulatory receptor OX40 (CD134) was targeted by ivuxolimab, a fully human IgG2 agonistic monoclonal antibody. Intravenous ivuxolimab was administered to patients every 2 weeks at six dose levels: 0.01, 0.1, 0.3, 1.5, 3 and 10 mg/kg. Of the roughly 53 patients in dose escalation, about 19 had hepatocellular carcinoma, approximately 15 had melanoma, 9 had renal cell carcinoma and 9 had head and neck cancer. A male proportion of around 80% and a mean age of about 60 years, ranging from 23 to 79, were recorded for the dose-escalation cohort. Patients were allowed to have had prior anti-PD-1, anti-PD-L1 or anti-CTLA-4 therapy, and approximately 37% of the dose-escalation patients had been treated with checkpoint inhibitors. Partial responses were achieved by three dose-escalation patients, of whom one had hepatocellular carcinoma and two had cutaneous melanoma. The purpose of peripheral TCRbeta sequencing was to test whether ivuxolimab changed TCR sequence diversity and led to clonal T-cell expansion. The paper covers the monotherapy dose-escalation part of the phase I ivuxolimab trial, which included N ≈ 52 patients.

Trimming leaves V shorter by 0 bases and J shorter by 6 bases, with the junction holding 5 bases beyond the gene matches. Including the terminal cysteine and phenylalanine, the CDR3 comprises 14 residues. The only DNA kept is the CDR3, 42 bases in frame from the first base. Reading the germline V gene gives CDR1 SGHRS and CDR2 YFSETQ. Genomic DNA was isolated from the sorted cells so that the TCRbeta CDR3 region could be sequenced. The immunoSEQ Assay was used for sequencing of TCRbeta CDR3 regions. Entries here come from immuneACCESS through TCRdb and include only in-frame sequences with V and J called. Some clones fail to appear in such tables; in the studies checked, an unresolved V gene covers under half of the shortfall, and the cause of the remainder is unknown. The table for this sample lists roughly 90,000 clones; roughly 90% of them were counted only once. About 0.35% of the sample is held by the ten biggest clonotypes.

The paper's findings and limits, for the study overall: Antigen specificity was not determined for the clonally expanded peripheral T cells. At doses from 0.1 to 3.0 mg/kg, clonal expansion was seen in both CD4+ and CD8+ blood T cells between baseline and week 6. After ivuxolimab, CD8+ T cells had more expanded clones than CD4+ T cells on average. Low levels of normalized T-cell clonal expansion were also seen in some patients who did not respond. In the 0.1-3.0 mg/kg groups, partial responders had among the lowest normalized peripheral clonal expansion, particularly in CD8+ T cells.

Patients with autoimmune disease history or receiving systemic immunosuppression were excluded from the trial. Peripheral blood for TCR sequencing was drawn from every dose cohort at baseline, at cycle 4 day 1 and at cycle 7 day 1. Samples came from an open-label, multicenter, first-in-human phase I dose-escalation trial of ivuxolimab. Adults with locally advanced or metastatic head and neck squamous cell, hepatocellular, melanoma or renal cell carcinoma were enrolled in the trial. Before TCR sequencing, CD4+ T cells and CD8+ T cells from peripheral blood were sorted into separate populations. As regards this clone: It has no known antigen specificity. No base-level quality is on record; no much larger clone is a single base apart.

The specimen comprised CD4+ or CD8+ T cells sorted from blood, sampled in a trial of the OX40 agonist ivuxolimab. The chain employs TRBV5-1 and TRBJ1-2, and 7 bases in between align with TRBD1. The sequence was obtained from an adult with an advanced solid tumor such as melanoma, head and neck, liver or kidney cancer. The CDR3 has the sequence CASSLGQGSDGYTF. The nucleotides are TGCGCCAGCAGCTTGGGACAGGGATCGGATGGCTACACCTTC.